These 17 T cell receptor beta chains share one sample of origin, sequenced in a study of naive and memory T cell subsets. Regarding treatment: skin biopsy from PPD injection site in Mantoux-positive individual. A UMI-containing oligonucleotide was joined by 3' ligation to the TCR cDNA template. Ligated cDNA underwent four rounds of PCR with nested alpha and beta constant region primers and SP2. TCRdb re-analysed the UMI-ligation and nested PCR reads in MiXCR, keeping a single row per CDR3 protein. The table has tens of thousands of distinct CDR3 sequences, approximately 9.9% seen once; the top ten hold about 4%. The sample here was skin, taken from a tuberculin skin test site. Receptor source: an adult in good health.

This clonotype occurred many times. This chain joins TRBV11-2 and TRBJ1-1; D gene ambiguous. Germline CDR1 reads SGHAT; CDR2 reads FQNNGV. V was trimmed by 1 base and J by 1 base, leaving 7 bases between them. The CDR3 covers 14 residues. Written as DNA, the CDR3 is TGTGCCAGCAGCTTAGGGCCAGGGAACACTGAAGCTTTCTTT. It yields the protein CASSLGPGNTEAFF.

By frequency in the sample, this clonotype is medium-sized (0.01 to 0.1%). The gene calls are TRBV20-1 and TRBJ2-1, with unresolved D. CDR3 size: 14 residues. Trimming removed 4 bases from V and 2 bases from J, with 12 bases in between. Germline values: CDR1 DFQATT, CDR2 SNEGSKA (reference sequence). The CDR3 sequence: CSATLPNAYNEQFF. In DNA form, the CDR3 reads TGCAGTGCTACCCTCCCGAACGCCTACAATGAGCAGTTCTTC.

This clonotype was found many times. This chain joins TRBV20-1 and TRBJ2-7, with TRBD1 as a possible D gene (6 bases). Germline lookup yields CDR1 DFQATT and CDR2 SNEGSKA (reference sequence). Between the trimmed V and J ends, which lost 2 bases and 0 bases, there was a span of 14 bases. CDR3 size: 15 residues. The CDR3 nucleotides are TGCAGTGCTAGACCCACAGGGAAATCCTCCTACGAGCAGTACTTC. Its protein product is CSARPTGKSSYEQYF.

This clonotype counts as medium-sized (0.01 to 0.1%). The chain combines TRBV29-1 with TRBJ2-7; D ambiguous. Germline CDR1 is SQVTM and CDR2 is ANQGSEA. Trimming removed 7 bases at V and 3 bases at J, with 10 bases between. This CDR3 has 11 residues. The CDR3 is CSALGIYEQYF. The CDR3 DNA sequence: TGCAGCGCCTTGGGGATCTACGAGCAGTACTTC.

This clonotype came up many times. This chain links TRBV12-3 or TRBV12-4 with TRBJ1-2, with TRBD1 as a possible D gene (6 bases). Trimming stripped 7 bases from V and 3 bases from J, with 12 bases between. The CDR3 covers 13 residues. The CDR3 sequence is CASTYGQYYGYTF. DNA for the CDR3: TGTGCCAGCACCTACGGACAGTACTATGGCTACACCTTC.

This clonotype was counted between two and nine times. This chain connects TRBV4-1 to TRBJ2-1, with 12 bases that match TRBD2. The germline V gene encodes CDR1 MGHRA and CDR2 YSYEKL. This CDR3 region has 19 residues. After removal of 0 bases from V and 6 bases from J, the junction contained 12 bases not matched to a gene. The CDR3 loop reads CASSQDKSTSGGQGNEQFF. In DNA form, the CDR3 reads TGCGCCAGCAGCCAAGATAAATCCACTAGCGGGGGGCAGGGCAATGAGCAGTTCTTC.

About this clonotype itself: This may be a read error: a much more frequent sequence differs by one nucleotide. J is TRBJ2-7 and V is TRBV29-1, with D perhaps given as TRBD1 or TRBD2 (6 bases each). From germline, CDR1 is SQVTM and CDR2 ANQGSEA. The V end lost 6 bases, the J end lost 6 bases, and 18 bases lay between the germline ends. This CDR3 region has 13 residues. The CDR3 is CSVGAGRPSEQYF. In DNA form, the CDR3 reads TGCAGCGTGGGGGCGGGAAGGCCTTCCGAGCAGTACTTC.

This clonotype was detected many times. V is TRBV30 and J is TRBJ2-7; D might be TRBD1 or TRBD2, each matching 5 bases. V was pared by 1 base and J by 4 bases, with 5 bases between. CDR1 and CDR2 (germline): GTSNPN, SVGIG (reference sequence). CDR3 length equals 11 residues. The CDR3 nucleotides are TGTGCCTGGAGTGGGGGGTACGAGCAGTACTTC. The encoded protein is CAWSGGYEQYF.

A few counts support this clonotype. The V call is TRBV7-2, the J call TRBJ2-3, with D possibly TRBD2 on 6 matching bases. V lost 5 bases and J lost 10, with 16 bases in between. Germline lookup yields CDR1 SGHTA and CDR2 FQGNSA. The CDR3 has 13 residues. The CDR3 is CASSGTGLKAQYF. The CDR3 DNA is TGTGCCAGCAGCGGCACCGGACTAAAGGCGCAGTATTTT.

The rearrangement joins TRBV7-9 to TRBJ2-4, with D unresolved. The CDR3 spans 15 residues. The germline V gene has CDR1 SEHNR and CDR2 FQNEAQ (reference sequence). The V end lost 5 bases, the J end lost 2 bases, and 13 bases lay between the germline ends. CDR3 sequence: CASSGSGSTKNIQYF. CDR3 DNA: TGTGCCAGCAGCGGATCGGGCTCGACCAAAAACATTCAGTACTTC.

The V and J genes are TRBV11-2 and TRBJ2-1, with 9 bases lining up with TRBD2. V lost 1 base and J lost 9; bases outside the gene matches: 10. This CDR3 comprises 16 residues. Germline V gives CDR1 SGHAT, CDR2 FQNNGV. In nucleotides, the CDR3 is TGTGCCAGCAGCTTAGGGGGCGGGGGGGCTTTTGCTGAGCAGTTCTTC. The encoded protein is CASSLGGGGAFAEQFF. Complete variable domain (other parts from reference TRBV11-2 and TRBJ2-1): EAGVAQSPRYKIIEKRQSVAFWCNPISGHATLYWYQQILGQGPKLLIQFQNNGVVDDSQLPKDRFSAERLKGVDSTLKIQPAKLEDSAVYLCASSLGGGGAFAEQFFGPGTRLTVL.

This clonotype occurred many times. The chain couples TRBV6-5 to TRBJ1-4, with a weak D call TRBD1 (5 bases). The CDR3 is made up of 17 amino acids. Germline-derived CDR1 and CDR2 are MNHEY and SVGAGI. Deletions cut 0 bases from V and 2 bases from J, with 13 bases between. The CDR3 DNA follows: TGTGCCAGCAGTTACTCACGGATGGGGCCGACTAATGAAAAACTGTTTTTT. Residues: CASSYSRMGPTNEKLFF.

This clonotype was recorded at least ten times. This rearrangement joins TRBV20-1 to TRBJ2-7; possibly TRBD1 for D (6 bases). Germline V lookup: CDR1 DFQATT, CDR2 SNEGSKA (reference sequence). V lost 7 bases and J lost 3, with 19 bases in between. This CDR3 is 14 amino acids long. CDR3: CSGLAVQGYYEQYF. CDR3 DNA sequence: TGCAGTGGCCTGGCCGTACAGGGTTACTACGAGCAGTACTTC.

The chain links TRBV28 to TRBJ1-1; D might be TRBD1 (6 bases). Per germline, CDR1 MDHEN and CDR2 SYDVKM. Trimming removed 5 bases at V and 3 bases at J, with 16 bases between. The CDR3 sequence is 15 residues long. CDR3 DNA: TGTGCCAGCAGTGCAAACAGGGTGACTCACACTGAAGCTTTCTTT. It specifies CASSANRVTHTEAFF. The whole variable domain, filled in from reference TRBV28 and TRBJ1-1, reads DVKVTQSSRYLVKRTGEKVFLECVQDMDHENMFWYRQDPGLGLRLIYFSYDVKMKEKGDIPEGYSVSREKKERFSLILESASTNQTSMYLCASSANRVTHTEAFFGQGTRLTVV.

Ten or more counts support this clonotype. The chain uses TRBV6-1 and TRBJ2-3; tentatively, D is TRBD1 (5 bases). V was cut by 1 base and J by 7 bases, with 9 bases left in between. The CDR3 is 13 residues long. Germline-derived CDR1 and CDR2 are MNHNS and SASEGT. CDR3 sequence: CASSEEVGHTQYF. The CDR3 coding sequence is TGTGCCAGCAGTGAAGAAGTGGGGCATACGCAGTATTTT.

This clonotype is medium-sized by share. This chain links TRBV29-1 with TRBJ2-1; no reliable D call. V dropped 3 bases and J dropped 7 bases, with 10 bases sitting between them. CDR1 is SQVTM, CDR2 ANQGSEA, per germline. The CDR3 has 12 residues. The CDR3 loop reads CSVDRVQNEQFF. CDR3 sequence (DNA): TGCAGCGTTGATAGGGTCCAGAATGAGCAGTTCTTC.

This clonotype was counted a single time. This may stem from a read error, because a much larger clone lies one nucleotide away. The chain employs TRBV24-1 and TRBJ2-4; 10 bases line up with TRBD1. Germline V gives CDR1 KGHDR, CDR2 SFDVKD. The CDR3 spans 14 residues. The V and J ends lost 4 bases and 9 bases, in that order; junction bases with no gene match: 5. The DNA for the CDR3 is TGTGCCACCAGTGACACCGGACAGGGGGTCATTCAGTACTTC. Its protein product is CATSDTGQGVIQYF.